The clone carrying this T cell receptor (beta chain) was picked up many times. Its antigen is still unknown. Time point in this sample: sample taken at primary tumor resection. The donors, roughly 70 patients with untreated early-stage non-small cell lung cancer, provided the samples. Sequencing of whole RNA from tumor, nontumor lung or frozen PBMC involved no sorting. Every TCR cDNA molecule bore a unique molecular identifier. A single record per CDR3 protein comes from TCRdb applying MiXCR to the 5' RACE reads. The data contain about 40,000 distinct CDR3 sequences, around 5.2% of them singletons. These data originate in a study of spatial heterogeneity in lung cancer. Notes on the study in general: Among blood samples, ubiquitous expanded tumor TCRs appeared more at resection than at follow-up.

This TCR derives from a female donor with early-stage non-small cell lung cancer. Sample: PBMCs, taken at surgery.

The CDR3 here is CASRSISSGYDTGELFF. The DNA of the CDR3 is TGTGCCAGCAGATCTATCTCTAGCGGGTACGACACCGGGGAGCTGTTTTTT. The rearrangement uses TRBV12-3 or TRBV12-4 and TRBJ2-2, with TRBD2 matching 8 bases. The CDR3 runs to 17 residues. Trimming took 6 bases from V and 3 from J; bases not matched to a gene: 12.